The 8 T cell receptor beta chains below were found in one sample sequenced in a study of T cell changes during pregnancy in multiple sclerosis. The table came from immunoSEQ multiplex PCR; TCRdb's copy has only in-frame clones and leaves some out. The sample lists some 100,000 clones; around 93% were seen once. The sequencing here drew on peripheral blood, taken before pregnancy. The source of these receptors is a female donor with multiple sclerosis, enrolled in a pregnancy study.

This rearrangement joins TRBV4-1 to TRBJ2-1, with 9 bases that match TRBD2. The V gene's germline CDR1 is MGHRA and CDR2 YSYEKL. The V gene end was trimmed by 4 bases and the J gene end by 5 bases; junction bases not matched to a gene: 9. The CDR3 is 16 amino acids. CDR3 sequence: CASSLHLTSGNNEQFF. The CDR3 nucleotides are TGCGCCAGCAGCCTCCACCTGACTAGCGGAAACAATGAGCAGTTCTTC.

The chain links TRBV4-3 to TRBJ1-3; D uncertain. Germline lookup yields CDR1 LGHNA and CDR2 YSLEER. Trimming left V 0 bases short and J 2 bases short, with 8 bases between. There are 15 residues in the CDR3. The CDR3 DNA follows: TGCGCCAGCAGCCAAGAACGAGTTACTGGAAACACCATATATTTT. It is translated as CASSQERVTGNTIYF.

This rearrangement joins TRBV7-6 to TRBJ2-1; 12 bases line up with TRBD2. V lost 4 bases, J lost 7 bases, and 14 bases stayed unmatched. The germline CDR1 and CDR2 sequences are SGHVS and FNYEAQ. The CDR3 loop spans 18 amino acids. The CDR3 nucleotides read TGTGCCAGCAGCTCCCCCAGGAAACTAGCGGGAGGAACGAATGAGCAGTTCTTC. Protein product: CASSSPRKLAGGTNEQFF.

The chain links TRBV5-1 to TRBJ2-3; 8 bases agree with TRBD2. Germline lookup yields CDR1 SGHRS and CDR2 YFSETQ. The CDR3 is made up of 15 amino acids. V lost 0 bases and J lost 4; bases outside the gene matches: 4. As DNA, the CDR3 is TGCGCCAGCAGCTTGGCCCCTAGCGGGCCAGATACGCAGTATTTT. It codes for CASSLAPSGPDTQYF.

The genes are TRBV28 and TRBJ2-1; TRBD2 aligns across 9 bases. There are 17 residues in the CDR3. Losses at the gene ends were 8 bases for V and 0 bases for J; bases not matched to a gene: 11. Germline assignment: CDR1 MDHEN and CDR2 SYDVKM. The chain's CDR3 is CASFNIAGANSYNEQFF. For the CDR3, the DNA is TGTGCCAGCTTCAATATAGCGGGAGCGAACTCCTACAATGAGCAGTTCTTC.

This clone was picked up one time. The chain uses TRBV6-6 and TRBJ2-2, with 7 bases that match TRBD2. The CDR3 is 16 amino acids. The germline gives CDR1 MNHNY, CDR2 SVGAGI (reference sequence). Unmatched junction bases numbered 7, after V lost 6 bases and J lost 0 bases. The CDR3 sequence: CASSQQAGSNTGELFF. The CDR3 DNA is TGTGCCAGCAGCCAACAAGCGGGATCGAACACCGGGGAGCTGTTTTTT.

CDR3 sequence reads: CSVAGVGSAGTGELFF. CDR3 coding DNA: TGCAGCGTTGCAGGAGTGGGGTCAGCGGGCACCGGGGAGCTGTTTTTT. This chain joins TRBV29-1 and TRBJ2-2, with D maybe TRBD2 (6 bases). The CDR3 runs 16 residues. Germline CDR1 reads SQVTM; CDR2 reads ANQGSEA. V was shortened by 4 bases and J by 4 bases, with 19 bases between the two germline ends.

This rearrangement joins TRBV13 to TRBJ2-7; 13 bases align to TRBD2. Germline V gene sequence: CDR1 PRHDT, CDR2 FYEKMQ (reference sequence). V lost 5 bases, J lost 2 bases, and 6 bases stayed unmatched. The CDR3 extends over 16 amino acids. CDR3 DNA sequence: TGTGCCAGCAGCCCATACGGACTAGCGGGGGCCTACGAGCAGTACTTC. Translated, it gives CASSPYGLAGAYEQYF.